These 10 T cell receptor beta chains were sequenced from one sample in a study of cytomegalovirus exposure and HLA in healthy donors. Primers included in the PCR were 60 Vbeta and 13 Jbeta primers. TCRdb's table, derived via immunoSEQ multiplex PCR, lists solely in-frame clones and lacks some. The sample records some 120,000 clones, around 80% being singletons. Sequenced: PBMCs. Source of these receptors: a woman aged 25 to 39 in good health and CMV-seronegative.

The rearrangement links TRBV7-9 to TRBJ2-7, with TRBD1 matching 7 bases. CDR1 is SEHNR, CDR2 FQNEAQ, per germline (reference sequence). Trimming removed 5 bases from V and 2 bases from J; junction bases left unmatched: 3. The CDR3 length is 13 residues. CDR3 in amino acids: CASSPQGTYEQYF. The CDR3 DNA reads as TGTGCCAGCAGCCCACAGGGGACCTACGAGCAGTACTTC.

CDR3: CAIRGGTNEKLFF. The CDR3 DNA is TGTGCCATCAGGGGGGGGACTAATGAAAAACTGTTTTTT. The chain carries TRBV6-4 and TRBJ1-4; 7 bases agree with TRBD1. The CDR3 covers 13 residues. J was trimmed by 2 bases and V by 10 bases; bases with no gene match: 4. CDR1 and CDR2 from the germline V gene are MRHNA and SNTAGT.

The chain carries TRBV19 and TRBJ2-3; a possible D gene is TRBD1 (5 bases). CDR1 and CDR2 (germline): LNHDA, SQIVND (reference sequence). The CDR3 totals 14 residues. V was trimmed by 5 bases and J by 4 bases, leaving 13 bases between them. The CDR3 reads CASSPPGIPDTQYF. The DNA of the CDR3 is TGTGCCAGTAGTCCACCAGGGATCCCAGATACGCAGTATTTT.

CDR3 in DNA: TGCGCCAGCAGCCAGGGGGGGGACGGAGGGGTCCAAAACATTCAGTACTTC. Protein: CASSQGGDGGVQNIQYF. The gene calls are TRBV4-1 and TRBJ2-4; 7 bases agree with TRBD2. Germline-derived CDR1 and CDR2 are MGHRA and YSYEKL. This CDR3 is 17 amino acids long. J lost 5 bases, V lost 3 bases, and 13 bases had no gene match.

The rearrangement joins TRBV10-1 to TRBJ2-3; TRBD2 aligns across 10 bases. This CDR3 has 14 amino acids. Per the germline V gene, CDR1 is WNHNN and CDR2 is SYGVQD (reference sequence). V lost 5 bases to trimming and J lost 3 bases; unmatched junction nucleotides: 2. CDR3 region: CASSPGLATDTQYF. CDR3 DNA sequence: TGCGCCAGCAGTCCGGGACTAGCGACAGATACGCAGTATTTT.

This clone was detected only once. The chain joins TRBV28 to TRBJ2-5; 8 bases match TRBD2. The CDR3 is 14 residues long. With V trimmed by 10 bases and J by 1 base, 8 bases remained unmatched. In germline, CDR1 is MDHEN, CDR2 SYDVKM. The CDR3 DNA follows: TGTGCCACCCAACCAGCGGGAGTCCAAGAGACCCAGTACTTC. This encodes CATQPAGVQETQYF. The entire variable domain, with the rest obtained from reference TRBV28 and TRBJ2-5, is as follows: DVKVTQSSRYLVKRTGEKVFLECVQDMDHENMFWYRQDPGLGLRLIYFSYDVKMKEKGDIPEGYSVSREKKERFSLILESASTNQTSMYLCATQPAGVQETQYFGPGTRLLVL.

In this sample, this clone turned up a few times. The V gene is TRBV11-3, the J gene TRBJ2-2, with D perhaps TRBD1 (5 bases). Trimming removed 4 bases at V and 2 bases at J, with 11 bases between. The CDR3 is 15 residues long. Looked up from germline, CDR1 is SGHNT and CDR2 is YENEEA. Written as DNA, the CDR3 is TGTGCCAGCAGCTATAAGGGGCCAAACACCGGGGAGCTGTTTTTT. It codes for CASSYKGPNTGELFF.

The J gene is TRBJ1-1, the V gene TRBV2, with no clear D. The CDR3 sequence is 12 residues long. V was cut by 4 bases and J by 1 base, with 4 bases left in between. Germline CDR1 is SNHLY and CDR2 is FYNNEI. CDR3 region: CASSGRNTEAFF. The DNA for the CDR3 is TGTGCCAGCAGTGGGAGGAACACTGAAGCTTTCTTT.

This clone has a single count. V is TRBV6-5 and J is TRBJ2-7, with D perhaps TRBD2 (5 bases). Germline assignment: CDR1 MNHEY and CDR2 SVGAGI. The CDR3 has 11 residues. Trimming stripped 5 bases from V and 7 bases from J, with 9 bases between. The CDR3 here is CASSLPGEQYF. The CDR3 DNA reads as TGTGCCAGCAGTCTCCCGGGGGAGCAGTACTTC.

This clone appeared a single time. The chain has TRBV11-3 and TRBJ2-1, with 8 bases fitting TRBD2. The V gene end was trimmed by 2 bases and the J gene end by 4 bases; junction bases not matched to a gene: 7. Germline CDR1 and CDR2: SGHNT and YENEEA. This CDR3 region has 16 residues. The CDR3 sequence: CASSLRGAGGYNEQFF. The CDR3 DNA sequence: TGTGCCAGCAGCTTAAGAGGGGCGGGAGGTTACAATGAGCAGTTCTTC. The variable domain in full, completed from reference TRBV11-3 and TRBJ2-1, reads EAGVVQSPRYKIIEKKQPVAFWCNPISGHNTLYWYLQNLGQGPELLIRYENEEAVDDSQLPKDRFSAERLKGVDSTLKIQPAELGDSAVYLCASSLRGAGGYNEQFFGPGTRLTVL.